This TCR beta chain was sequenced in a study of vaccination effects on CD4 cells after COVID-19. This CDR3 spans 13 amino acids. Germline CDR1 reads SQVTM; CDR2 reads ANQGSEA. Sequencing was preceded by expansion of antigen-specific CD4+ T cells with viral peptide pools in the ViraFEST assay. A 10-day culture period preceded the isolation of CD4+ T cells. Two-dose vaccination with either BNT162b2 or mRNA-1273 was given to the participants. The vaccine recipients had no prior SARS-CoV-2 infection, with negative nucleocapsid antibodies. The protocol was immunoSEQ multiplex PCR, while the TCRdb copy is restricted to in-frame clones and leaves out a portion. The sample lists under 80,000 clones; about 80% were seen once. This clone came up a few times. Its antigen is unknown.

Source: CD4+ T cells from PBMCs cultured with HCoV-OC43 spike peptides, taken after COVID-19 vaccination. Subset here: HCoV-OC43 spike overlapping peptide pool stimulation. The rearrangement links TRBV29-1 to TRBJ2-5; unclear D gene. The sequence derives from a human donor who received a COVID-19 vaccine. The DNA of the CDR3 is TGCAGTCTAAGAATCAGTGCTCGGGAGACCCAGTACTTC. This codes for CSLRISARETQYF.